The T cell receptor (beta chain) under discussion was sequenced for a study of CD4 and CD8 cells across lung adenocarcinoma regions. To note about this clonotype: Its ends do not fully match the called genes, so a read error is possible.

TCRdb itself ran the PCR reads through MiXCR, one entry per CDR3 protein. The data hold about 23,000 distinct CDR3 sequences, with roughly half observed a single time. Sequencing was done on a sample of CD4+ T cells from the center of a lung tumor. The sequence was collected from a male donor with lung adenocarcinoma. The CD4 and CD8 labels of this study may be unreliable.

CDR3 nucleotides: TGCGCCGGGAGCAAAGGGGGGAGTCGGACAGATACGCAGTATTTC. Its protein is CAGSKGGSRTDTQYF. The chain has TRBV10-2 and TRBJ2-3, with D perhaps assigned TRBD1 or TRBD2 (6 bases each). The CDR3 is 15 amino acids. The germline V gene encodes CDR1 WSHSY and CDR2 SAAADI.